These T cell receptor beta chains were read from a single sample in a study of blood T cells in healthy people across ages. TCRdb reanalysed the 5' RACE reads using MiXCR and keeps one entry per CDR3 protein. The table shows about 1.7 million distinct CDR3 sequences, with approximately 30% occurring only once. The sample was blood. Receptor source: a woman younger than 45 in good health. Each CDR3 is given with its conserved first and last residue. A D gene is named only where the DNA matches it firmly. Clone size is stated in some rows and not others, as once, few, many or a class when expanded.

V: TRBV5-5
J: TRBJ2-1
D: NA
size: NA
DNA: TGTGCCAGCAGCTTGGCGTCTAGCAACAATGAGCAGTTCTTC
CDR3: CASSLASSNNEQFF

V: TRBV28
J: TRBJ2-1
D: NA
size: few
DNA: TGTGCCAGCAGCCTGGGAGCGGTACTGCCCAGGAATGAGCAGTTCTTC
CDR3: CASSLGAVLPRNEQFF

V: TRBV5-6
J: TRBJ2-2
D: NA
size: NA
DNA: TGTGCCAGCAGCTTTTGGGACGTTGGTGGAAAGCTGTTTTTT
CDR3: CASSFWDVGGKLFF

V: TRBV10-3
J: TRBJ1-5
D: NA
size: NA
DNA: TGTGCCATCAGTGCGGGGCCAGCGAGCAATCAGCCCCAGCATTTT
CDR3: CAISAGPASNQPQHF

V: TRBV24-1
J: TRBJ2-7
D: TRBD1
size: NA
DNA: TGTGCCACCAGTGAGGGACAGGGTTTCTACGAGCAGTACTTC
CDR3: CATSEGQGFYEQYF

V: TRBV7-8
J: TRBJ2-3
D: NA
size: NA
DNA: TGTGCCAGCAGCTCAACACAGGGACGGGGAATCGCAGATACGCAGTATTTT
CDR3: CASSSTQGRGIADTQYF

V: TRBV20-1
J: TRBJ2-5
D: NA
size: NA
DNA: TGCAGTGCTCCCACGAGGGGGGAGACCCAGTACTTC
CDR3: CSAPTRGETQYF

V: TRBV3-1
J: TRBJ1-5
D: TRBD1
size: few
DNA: TGTGCCAGCAGCCAGAGGGGGCACAATCAGCCCCAGCATTTT
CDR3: CASSQRGHNQPQHF

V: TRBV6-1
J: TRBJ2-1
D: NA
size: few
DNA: TGTGCCAGCACCCTCCGGGAGCGAGGGGGCAATGAGCAGTTCTTC
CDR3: CASTLRERGGNEQFF

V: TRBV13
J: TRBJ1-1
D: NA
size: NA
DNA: TGTGCCAGCAGCTTATTACTGGAGGCGGCGGGGGACACTGAAGCTTTCTTT
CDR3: CASSLLLEAAGDTEAFF

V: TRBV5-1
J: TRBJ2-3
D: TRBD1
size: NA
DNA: TGCGCCAGCAGCGGGACAGGGAGGACCGCAGATACGCAGTATTTT
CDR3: CASSGTGRTADTQYF

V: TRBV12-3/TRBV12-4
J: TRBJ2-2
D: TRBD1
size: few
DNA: TGTGCCAGCAGTCCCCAACGGACAGGGGGTGTCACCGGGGAGCTGTTTTTT
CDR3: CASSPQRTGGVTGELFF

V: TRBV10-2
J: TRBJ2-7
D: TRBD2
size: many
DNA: TGCGCCGCGAGGACTAGCGGGGAAGACGAGCAGTACTTC
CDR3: CAARTSGEDEQYF

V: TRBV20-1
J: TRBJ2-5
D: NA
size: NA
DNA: TGCAGTGCTAGGGGCCTCGGGGCGGGGGCTCAAGAGACCCAGTACTTC
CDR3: CSARGLGAGAQETQYF

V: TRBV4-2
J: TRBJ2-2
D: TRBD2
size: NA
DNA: TGTGCCAGCAGCCGCGGACTAGCGGGGGGTCATGGGGAGCTGTTTTTT
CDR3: CASSRGLAGGHGELFF

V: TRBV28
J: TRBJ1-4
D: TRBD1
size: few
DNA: TGTGCCAGCAGCGAAAGACAGGGGGCATCGAATGAAAAACTGTTTTTT
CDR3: CASSERQGASNEKLFF

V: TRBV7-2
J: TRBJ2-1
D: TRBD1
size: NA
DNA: TGTGCCAGCAGCTTAGTTCAGGGGGCGCCGGATGAGCAGTTCTTC
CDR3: CASSLVQGAPDEQFF

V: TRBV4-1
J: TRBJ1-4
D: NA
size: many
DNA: TGCGCCAGCAGCCAAGTGGCGACGGGTTCAACTAATGAAAAACTGTTTTTT
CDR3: CASSQVATGSTNEKLFF

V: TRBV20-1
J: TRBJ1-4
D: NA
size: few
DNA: TGCAGTGCTAGAGATTATCGTAGGCCTTCGGGAGAAAAACTGTTTTTT
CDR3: CSARDYRRPSGEKLFF

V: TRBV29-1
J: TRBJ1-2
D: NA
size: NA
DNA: TGCAGCGTGGAGATCGCAGGGAGAGGCTACACCTTC
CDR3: CSVEIAGRGYTF

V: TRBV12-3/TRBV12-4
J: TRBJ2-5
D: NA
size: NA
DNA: TGTGCCAGCACGGCCGGGACTGGCCAAGAGACCCAGTACTTC
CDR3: CASTAGTGQETQYF

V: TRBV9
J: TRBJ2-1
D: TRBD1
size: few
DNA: TGTGCCAGCAGTATCGGACAGGGACTTATCAATGAGCAGTTCTTC
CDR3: CASSIGQGLINEQFF

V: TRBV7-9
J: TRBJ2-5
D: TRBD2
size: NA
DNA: TGTGCCAGCAGTATGGTAGCGGGAGTACAAGAGACCCAGTACTTC
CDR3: CASSMVAGVQETQYF

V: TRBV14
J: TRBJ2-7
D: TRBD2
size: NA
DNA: TGTGCCAGCAGCCTGGGACTAGCCTTCTACGAGCAGTACTTC
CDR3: CASSLGLAFYEQYF

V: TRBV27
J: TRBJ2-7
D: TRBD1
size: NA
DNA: TGTGCCAGCAGTCGGGACAGTTACTCCTACGAGCAGTACTTC
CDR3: CASSRDSYSYEQYF

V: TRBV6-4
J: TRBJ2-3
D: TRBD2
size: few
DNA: TGTGCCAGCAGTGACTCGTCAGCGGGGCCCACAGATACGCAGTATTTT
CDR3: CASSDSSAGPTDTQYF

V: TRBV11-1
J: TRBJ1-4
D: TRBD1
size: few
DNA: TGTGCCAGCAGCCCCCCCGGGACAGGGGGTGAAAAACTGTTTTTT
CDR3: CASSPPGTGGEKLFF

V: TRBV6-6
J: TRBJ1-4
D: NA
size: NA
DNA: TGTGCCAGCAGTCCCTTGAGGGAGGGAGTTGGAAAACTGTTTTTT
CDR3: CASSPLREGVGKLFF

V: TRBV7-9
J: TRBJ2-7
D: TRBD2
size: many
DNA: TGTGCCAGCAGCCAGGAAGGCGGGAGCCACGAGCAGTACTTC
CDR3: CASSQEGGSHEQYF

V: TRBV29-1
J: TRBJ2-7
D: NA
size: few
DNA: TGCAGCGTTGAAGAACAGGAAGTAATCTACGAGCAGTACTTC
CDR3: CSVEEQEVIYEQYF

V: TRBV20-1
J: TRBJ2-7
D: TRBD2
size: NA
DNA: TGCAGTGCTAGAGATCTGAGTCAAGCGGGAGGGCCTAACGAGCAGTACTTC
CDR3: CSARDLSQAGGPNEQYF

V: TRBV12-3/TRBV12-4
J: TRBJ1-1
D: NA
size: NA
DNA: TGTGCCAGCAGTTTCGCGCCGATGAACACTGAAGCTTTCTTT
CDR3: CASSFAPMNTEAFF

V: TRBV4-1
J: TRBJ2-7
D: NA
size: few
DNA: TGCGCCAGCAGCCAAGATATCCCTCGCGAGCAGTACTTC
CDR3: CASSQDIPREQYF

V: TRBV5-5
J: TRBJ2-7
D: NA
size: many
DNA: TGTGCCAGCAGCCCACTGACTACCTCCTCCTACGAGCAGTACTTC
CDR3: CASSPLTTSSYEQYF

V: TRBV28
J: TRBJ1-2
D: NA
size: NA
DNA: TGTGCCAGCAGTTCCGCAGGGCCCCCTACCTATGGCTACACCTTC
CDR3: CASSSAGPPTYGYTF

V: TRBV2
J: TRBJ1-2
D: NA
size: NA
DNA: TGTGCCAGCAGCATAGGGCGAGGCTACACCTTC
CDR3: CASSIGRGYTF

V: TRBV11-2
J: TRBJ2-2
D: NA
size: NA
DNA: TGTGCCAGCAGCCCGCACGAGTGGCGCCGCACCGGGGAGCTGTTTTTT
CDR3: CASSPHEWRRTGELFF

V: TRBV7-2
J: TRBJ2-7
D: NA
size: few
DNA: TGTGCCAGCAGCTTAGCAGGGGCGGGGTACGAGCAGTACTTC
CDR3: CASSLAGAGYEQYF

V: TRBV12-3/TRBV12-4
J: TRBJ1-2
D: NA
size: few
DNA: TGTGCCAGCAGCCCAGGGCCAGGCCGGGGCTACACCTTC
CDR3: CASSPGPGRGYTF

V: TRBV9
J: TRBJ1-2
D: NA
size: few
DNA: TGTGCCAGCAGCACGGGCTTCATTGGTATCACCTTC
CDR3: CASSTGFIGITF

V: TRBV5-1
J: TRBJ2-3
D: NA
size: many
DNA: TGCGCCAGCAGCTTGGGTGGCGGAGGGGCTAGCACAGATACGCAGTATTTT
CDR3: CASSLGGGGASTDTQYF

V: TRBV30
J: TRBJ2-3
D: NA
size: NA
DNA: TGTGCCTGGAGCGGCGACAGGATCAACACAGATACGCAGTATTTT
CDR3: CAWSGDRINTDTQYF

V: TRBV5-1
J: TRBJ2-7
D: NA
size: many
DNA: TGCGCCAGCAGCTTTAACACCCGCTCCTACGAGCAGTACTTC
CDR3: CASSFNTRSYEQYF

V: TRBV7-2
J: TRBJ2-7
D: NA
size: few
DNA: TGTGCCAGCAGCCTATCCTCGGACTTCGTAGGCTACGAGCAGTACTTC
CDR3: CASSLSSDFVGYEQYF

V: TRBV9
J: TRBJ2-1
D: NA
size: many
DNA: TGTGCCAGCAGCGATAGCGCGAGCTCCTACAATGAGCAGTTCTTC
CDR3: CASSDSASSYNEQFF

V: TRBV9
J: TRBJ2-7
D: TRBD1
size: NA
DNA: TGTGCCAGCAGCGTAGGCCCCCTCGGGACAGGTCACGAGCAGTACTTC
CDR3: CASSVGPLGTGHEQYF